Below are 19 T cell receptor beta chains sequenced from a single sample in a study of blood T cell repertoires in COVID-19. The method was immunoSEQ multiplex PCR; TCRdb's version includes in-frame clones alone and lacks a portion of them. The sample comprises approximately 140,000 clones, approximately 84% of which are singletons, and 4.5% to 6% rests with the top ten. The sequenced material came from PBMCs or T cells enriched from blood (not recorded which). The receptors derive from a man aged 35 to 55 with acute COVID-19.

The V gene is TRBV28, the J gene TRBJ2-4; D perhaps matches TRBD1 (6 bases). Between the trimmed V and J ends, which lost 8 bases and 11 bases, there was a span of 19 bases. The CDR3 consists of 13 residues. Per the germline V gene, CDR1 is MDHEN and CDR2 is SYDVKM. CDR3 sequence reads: CASVGPGRGVQYF. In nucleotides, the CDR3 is TGTGCCAGCGTTGGGCCAGGCAGGGGAGTTCAGTACTTC.

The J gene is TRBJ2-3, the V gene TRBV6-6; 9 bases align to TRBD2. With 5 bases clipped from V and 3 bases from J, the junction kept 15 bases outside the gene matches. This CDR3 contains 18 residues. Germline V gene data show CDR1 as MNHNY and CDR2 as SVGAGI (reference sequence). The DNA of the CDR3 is TGTGCCAGCAGTCCCATCTGGGCGGGAGGGCCGCGGACAGATACGCAGTATTTT. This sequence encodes CASSPIWAGGPRTDTQYF.

In DNA form, the CDR3 reads TGCGCCAGCAGCCCCCCAGCGGGGGGCTACGAGCAGTACTTC. Its protein is CASSPPAGGYEQYF. The J gene is TRBJ2-7, the V gene TRBV5-1; 9 nucleotides align to TRBD2. The germline gives CDR1 SGHRS, CDR2 YFSETQ. With 4 bases clipped from V and 3 bases from J, the junction kept 5 bases outside the gene matches. This CDR3 contains 14 residues.

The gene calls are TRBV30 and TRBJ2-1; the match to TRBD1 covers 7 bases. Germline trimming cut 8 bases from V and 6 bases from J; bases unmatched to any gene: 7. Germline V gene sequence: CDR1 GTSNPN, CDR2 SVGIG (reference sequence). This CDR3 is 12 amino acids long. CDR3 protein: CAGNRQGNEQFF. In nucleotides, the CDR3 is TGTGCCGGGAATAGACAGGGCAATGAGCAGTTCTTC.

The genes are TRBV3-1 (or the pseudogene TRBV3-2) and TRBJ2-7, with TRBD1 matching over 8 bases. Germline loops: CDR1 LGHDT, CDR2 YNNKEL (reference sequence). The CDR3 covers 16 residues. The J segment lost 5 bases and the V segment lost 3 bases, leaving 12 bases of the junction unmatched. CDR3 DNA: TGTGCCAGCAGCCAGACGCCCGAGACAGGGGTCCACGAGCAGTACTTC. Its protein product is CASSQTPETGVHEQYF.

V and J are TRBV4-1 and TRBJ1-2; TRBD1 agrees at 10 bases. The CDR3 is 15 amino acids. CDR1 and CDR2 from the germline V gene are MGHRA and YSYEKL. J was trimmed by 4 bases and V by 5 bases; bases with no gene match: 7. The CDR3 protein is CASSIDRGRGYGYTF. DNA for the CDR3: TGCGCCAGCAGCATAGACAGGGGGCGCGGCTATGGCTACACCTTC.

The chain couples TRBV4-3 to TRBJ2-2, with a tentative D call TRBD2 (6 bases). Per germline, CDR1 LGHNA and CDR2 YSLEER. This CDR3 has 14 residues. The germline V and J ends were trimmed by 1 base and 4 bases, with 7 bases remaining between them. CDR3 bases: TGCGCCAGCAGCCAAGGGACTATCACCGGGGAGCTGTTTTTT. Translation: CASSQGTITGELFF.

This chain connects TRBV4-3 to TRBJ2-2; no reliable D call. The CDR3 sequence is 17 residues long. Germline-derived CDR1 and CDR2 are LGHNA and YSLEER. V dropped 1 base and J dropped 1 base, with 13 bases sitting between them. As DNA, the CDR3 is TGCGCCAGCAGCCAAGGGCTTGACTCTAGGAACACCGGGGAGCTGTTTTTT. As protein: CASSQGLDSRNTGELFF.

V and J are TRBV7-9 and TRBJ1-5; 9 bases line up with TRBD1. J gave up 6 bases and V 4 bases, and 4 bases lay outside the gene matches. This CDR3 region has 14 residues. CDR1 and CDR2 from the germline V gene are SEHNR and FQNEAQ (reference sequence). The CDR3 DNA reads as TGTGCCAGCAGCTCGGGGACAGGGATTCAGCCCCAGCATTTT. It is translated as CASSSGTGIQPQHF.

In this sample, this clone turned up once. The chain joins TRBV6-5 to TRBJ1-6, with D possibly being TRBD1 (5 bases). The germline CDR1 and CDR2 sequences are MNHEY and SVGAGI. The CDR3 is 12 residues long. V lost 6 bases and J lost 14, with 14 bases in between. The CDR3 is CASSRADATLHF. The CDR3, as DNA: TGTGCCAGCAGCAGGGCAGATGCCACCCTCCACTTT.

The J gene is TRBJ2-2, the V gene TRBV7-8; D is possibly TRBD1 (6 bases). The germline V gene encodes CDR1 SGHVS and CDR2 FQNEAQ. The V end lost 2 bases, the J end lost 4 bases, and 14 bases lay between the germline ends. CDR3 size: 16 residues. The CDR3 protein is CASSLIQGRGTGELFF. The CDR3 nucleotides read TGTGCCAGCAGCTTAATTCAGGGGCGAGGCACCGGGGAGCTGTTTTTT. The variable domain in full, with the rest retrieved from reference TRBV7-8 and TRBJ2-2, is GAGVSQSPRYKVAKRGQDVALRCDPISGHVSLFWYQQALGQGPEFLTYFQNEAQLDKSGLPSDRFFAERPEGSVSTLKIQRTQQEDSAVYLCASSLIQGRGTGELFFGEGSRLTVL.

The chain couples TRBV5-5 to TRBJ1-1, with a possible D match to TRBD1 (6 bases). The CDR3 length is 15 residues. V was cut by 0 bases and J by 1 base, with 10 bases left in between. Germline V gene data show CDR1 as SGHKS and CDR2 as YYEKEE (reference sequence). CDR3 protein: CASSLEGEENTEAFF. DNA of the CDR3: TGTGCCAGCAGCTTGGAGGGGGAAGAGAACACTGAAGCTTTCTTT.

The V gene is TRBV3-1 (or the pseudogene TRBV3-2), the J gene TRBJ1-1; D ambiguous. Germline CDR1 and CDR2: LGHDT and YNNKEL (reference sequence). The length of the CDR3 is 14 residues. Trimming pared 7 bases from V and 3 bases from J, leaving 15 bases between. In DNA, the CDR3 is TGTGCCAGCAAACCTAACCTGGGAGACACTGAAGCTTTCTTT. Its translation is CASKPNLGDTEAFF.

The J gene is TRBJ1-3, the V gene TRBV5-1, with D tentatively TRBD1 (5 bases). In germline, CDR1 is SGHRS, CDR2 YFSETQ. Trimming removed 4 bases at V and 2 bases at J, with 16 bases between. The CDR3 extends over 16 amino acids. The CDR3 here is CASSPDLGGAGNTIYF. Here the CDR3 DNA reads TGCGCCAGCAGCCCGGATTTGGGGGGAGCTGGAAACACCATATATTTT. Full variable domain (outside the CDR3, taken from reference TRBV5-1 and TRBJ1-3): KAGVTQTPRYLIKTRGQQVTLSCSPISGHRSVSWYQQTPGQGLQFLFEYFSETQRNKGNFPGRFSGRQFSNSRSEMNVSTLELGDSALYLCASSPDLGGAGNTIYFGEGSWLTVV.

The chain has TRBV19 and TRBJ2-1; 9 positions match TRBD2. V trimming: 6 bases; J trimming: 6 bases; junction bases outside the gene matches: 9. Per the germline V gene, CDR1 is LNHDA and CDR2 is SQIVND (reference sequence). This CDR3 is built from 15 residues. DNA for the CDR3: TGTGCCAGTAGCTATACTAGCGGGTGGGGCAATGAGCAGTTCTTC. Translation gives CASSYTSGWGNEQFF.

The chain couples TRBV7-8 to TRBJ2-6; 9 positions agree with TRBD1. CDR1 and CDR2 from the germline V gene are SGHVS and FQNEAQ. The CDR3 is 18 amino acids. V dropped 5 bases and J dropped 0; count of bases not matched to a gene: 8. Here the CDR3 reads CASSLRDRVRSGANVLTF. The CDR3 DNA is TGTGCCAGCAGCCTCCGGGACAGGGTACGCTCTGGGGCCAACGTCCTGACTTTC.

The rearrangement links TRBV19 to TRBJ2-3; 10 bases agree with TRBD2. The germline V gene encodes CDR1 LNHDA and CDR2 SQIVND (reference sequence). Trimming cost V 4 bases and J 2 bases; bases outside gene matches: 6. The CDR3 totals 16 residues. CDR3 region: CASSKTGTSDTDTQYF. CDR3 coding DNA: TGTGCCAGTAGTAAGACCGGGACTAGCGACACAGATACGCAGTATTTT.

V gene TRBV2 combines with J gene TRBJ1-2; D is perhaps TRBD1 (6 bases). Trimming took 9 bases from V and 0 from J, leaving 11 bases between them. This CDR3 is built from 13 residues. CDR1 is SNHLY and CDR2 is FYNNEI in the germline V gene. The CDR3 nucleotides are TGTGCCAGAAGGACAGATTCTAACTATGGCTACACCTTC. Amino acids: CARRTDSNYGYTF.

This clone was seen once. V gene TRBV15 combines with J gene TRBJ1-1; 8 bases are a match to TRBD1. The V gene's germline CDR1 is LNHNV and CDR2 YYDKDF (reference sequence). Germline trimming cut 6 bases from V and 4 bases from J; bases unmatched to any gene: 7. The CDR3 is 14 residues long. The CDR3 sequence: CATRTDRVGTEAFF. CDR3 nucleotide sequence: TGTGCCACCAGGACGGACAGGGTTGGCACTGAAGCTTTCTTT.